This T cell receptor beta chain was recorded in a study of early T cells in non-severe SARS-CoV-2 infection (dated by TCRdb to the early 2020s). About the study as a whole: Because TCR sequencing was done on bulk RNA from unsorted whole blood, the alpha and beta chains could not be paired. What the research found in general, with its limitations: VDJdb matching was skewed toward anti-spike CD8 responses and likely underestimated virus-specific expansions by missing private and CD4 specificities.

Preparation of the library involved 5' RACE. Instrument on record: NextSeq 500. In the TCR library protocol, unique molecular identifiers were attached to individual cDNA molecules to correct for PCR bias and sequencing error. TCR alpha and beta chains were both sequenced, and the abundances of alpha and beta sequences in each sample were closely correlated with each other. As for the original processing: Decombinator V4 was used to annotate TCR sequences for V gene, J gene and CDR3. Expanded TCRs were defined as changing significantly between any two time points under a Poisson model with p below 0.0001. TCR abundances were normalised to the total number of TCRs sequenced per sample and were expressed as counts per million. MAIT TCRs were defined by TRAV1-2 paired with TRAJ12, TRAJ20 or TRAJ33, and iNKT TCRs by TRAV10 paired with TRAJ18. VDJdb, accessed 1 November 2021, was searched for CMV, EBV and SARS-CoV-2 annotated TCRs, excluding TCRs annotated for multiple antigens. TCRdb ran its own pipeline on the public reads, namely fastp trimming at Q25 and MiXCR clone calling, and kept in-frame beta chains. CDR3 protein sequences are deduplicated, and each keeps its most common genes and DNA. The V and J calls were not made by the authors but by TCRdb's processing. This sample is represented by 60,000 or so distinct CDR3 sequences; around 9.7% of them were singletons. The ten largest clonotypes hold less than 25% of the sample.

Set within a cohort of healthcare workers in London, UK, this nested case-control study involved weekly PCR testing of nasopharyngeal swabs along with blood sampling. Healthcare workers were recruited during the week of the UK lockdown, between 23 and 31 March 2020, and followed weekly for up to roughly 15 weeks. CDR1 and CDR2 are drawn from the germline V gene: SGHAT, FQNNGV. The CDR3 starts with the cysteine, ends with the phenylalanine, and has 14 residues. Only the CDR3 part of the read is kept: 42 bases, read in frame from the first base. V is reduced by 5 bases and J by 4 bases, leaving a spacing of 13 bases between them. This clonotype was seen at least ten times. The specificity of this receptor is unknown. No quality values exist for individual bases; no much larger clone is one base distant.

Sequences were obtained from whole blood. The rearrangement joined TRBV11-2 to TRBJ2-3, with the D gene not confidently named. The TCR comes from an adult who was a healthcare worker with PCR-confirmed SARS-CoV-2 infection or an uninfected control (not recorded which). This receptor carries the CDR3 CASSRLTLADTQYF. The sequenced DNA is TGTGCCAGCAGCCGACTGACCTTGGCAGATACGCAGTATTTT.